The next 22 T cell receptor beta chains were all read from a single sample in a study of molecular identifiers for immune sequencing clone quantification. TCRdb reanalysed the PCR reads using MiXCR and keeps one entry per CDR3 protein. The sample has around 470,000 distinct CDR3 sequences; 20% to 25% are singletons. The specimen was naive CD8+ T cells from blood, with Jurkat cell RNA spiked in. Subset denoted: FACS-sorted CD8+CD4-CCR7+CD45RA+ naive T cells. Receptors originate from a human donor in good health. Some libraries in this study had Jurkat cell RNA spiked in.

This clonotype was observed a handful of times. The chain links TRBV30 to TRBJ2-7; D not resolved. V was trimmed by 1 base and J by 12 bases, leaving 16 bases between them. CDR1 and CDR2 (germline): GTSNPN, SVGIG (reference sequence). The CDR3 contains 12 residues. CDR3: CAWSEGAGWLYF. CDR3 DNA sequence: TGTGCCTGGAGTGAGGGCGCAGGCTGGTTGTACTTC.

This clonotype was observed a handful of times. This rearrangement joins TRBV6-8 to TRBJ1-6, with a possible D match to TRBD1 (6 bases). The CDR3 has 19 residues. The germline V gene encodes CDR1 MNHGY and CDR2 SAAAGT. V was trimmed by 7 bases and J by 1 base, leaving 23 bases between them. CDR3 sequence: CASTITDRTSSSYNSPLHF. CDR3 coding DNA: TGTGCCAGCACTATTACCGACAGGACCTCATCATCCTATAATTCACCCCTCCACTTT.

Only a few counts were recorded for this clonotype. The gene calls are TRBV28 and TRBJ1-3; D is uncertain. Trimming removed 4 bases at V and 2 bases at J, with 12 bases between. Germline V gives CDR1 MDHEN, CDR2 SYDVKM. The length of the CDR3 is 15 residues. CDR3 sequence reads: CASSYPIDAGNTIYF. The CDR3 nucleotides are TGTGCCAGCAGTTACCCTATCGATGCTGGAAACACCATATATTTT.

Ten or more counts support this clonotype. This chain uses TRBV7-9 with TRBJ2-3; 12 nucleotides agree with TRBD1. The CDR3 covers 20 residues. The trim removed 5 bases at V and 2 bases at J, leaving 17 bases unmatched. Germline V gene sequence: CDR1 SEHNR, CDR2 FQNEAQ (reference sequence). The DNA for the CDR3 is TGTGCCAGCAGCCCGAGGGACAGGGGGCCTATGATAAAAATCACAGATACGCAGTATTTT. Translating gives CASSPRDRGPMIKITDTQYF.

This clonotype was seen repeatedly, ten times or more. This chain uses TRBV6-4 with TRBJ1-1; D not resolved. This CDR3 has 13 amino acids. Trimming took 3 bases from V and 5 from J, leaving 10 bases between them. The V gene's germline CDR1 is MRHNA and CDR2 SNTAGT. CDR3 nucleotides: TGTGCCAGCAGTGAACGGGAGTGGACTGAAGCTTTCTTT. This codes for CASSEREWTEAFF.

This clonotype was recorded only once. The V and J genes are TRBV5-1 and TRBJ2-4, with 8 positions matching TRBD2. Germline-derived CDR1 and CDR2 are SGHRS and YFSETQ. This CDR3 has 15 residues. The J segment lost 13 bases and the V segment lost 4 bases, leaving 16 bases of the junction unmatched. The CDR3 here is CASSASVAGSNEQYF. CDR3 coding DNA: TGCGCCAGCAGCGCCAGTGTAGCGGGGTCCAATGAGCAGTACTTC.

Concerning this clonotype: A much larger clone differs by one base, so this may be a read error. CDR3: CATSDVDRGSNEQFF. DNA for the CDR3: TGTGCCACCAGTGACGTTGACCGGGGTAGTAATGAGCAGTTCTTC. J is TRBJ2-1 and V is TRBV24-1; TRBD2 might be the D (5 bases). Germline assignment: CDR1 KGHDR and CDR2 SFDVKD. The CDR3 sequence is 15 residues long. V was pared by 4 bases and J by 7 bases, with 16 bases between.

J is TRBJ1-4 and V is TRBV20-1, with D perhaps TRBD1 (5 bases). Germline-derived CDR1 and CDR2 are DFQATT and SNEGSKA (reference sequence). The CDR3 is made up of 16 amino acids. Trimming pared 5 bases from V and 8 bases from J, leaving 24 bases between. CDR3 sequence: CSAGGFIDSRKEKLFF. CDR3 bases: TGCAGTGCTGGTGGTTTTATTGACAGTAGGAAGGAAAAACTGTTTTTT.

The table lists this clonotype with a few counts. The chain uses TRBV2 and TRBJ2-5; D remains unclear. The CDR3 is made up of 16 amino acids. Germline lookup yields CDR1 SNHLY and CDR2 FYNNEI. V lost 3 bases and J lost 2, with 16 bases in between. The CDR3 spells CASSDSGFVLQETQYF. Here the CDR3 DNA reads TGTGCCAGCAGTGATTCCGGCTTCGTCTTACAAGAGACCCAGTACTTC.

The J gene is TRBJ2-3, the V gene TRBV20-1; TRBD1 or TRBD2 may be the D gene (6 bases each). Germline V gene lookup returns CDR1 DFQATT and CDR2 SNEGSKA (reference sequence). The CDR3 length is 14 residues. Trimming took 6 bases from V and 4 from J, leaving 17 bases between them. The CDR3 loop is CSAPGALEADTQYF. CDR3 sequence (DNA): TGCAGTGCACCGGGGGCACTGGAGGCAGATACGCAGTATTTT.

This CDR3 is CASSWNGLQETQYF. In DNA, the CDR3 is TGCGCCAGCAGCTGGAACGGGCTCCAAGAGACCCAGTACTTC. The chain recombines TRBV5-1 with TRBJ2-5; D not resolved. Trimming removed 3 bases from V and 1 base from J, with 10 bases in between. The CDR3 runs to 14 residues. Germline V lookup: CDR1 SGHRS, CDR2 YFSETQ.

This clonotype was detected only a few times. The chain uses TRBV6-2 or TRBV6-3 and TRBJ2-7; D gene unclear. The CDR3 totals 13 residues. Trimming took off 2 bases at V and 2 bases at J, with 7 bases between the two ends. Germline CDR1 and CDR2: MNHEY and SVGEGT. The CDR3 nucleotides are TGTGCCAGCAGTTACAAGCTGACCTACGAGCAGTACTTC. Translating gives CASSYKLTYEQYF.

V is TRBV7-3 and J is TRBJ1-1; D is possibly TRBD1 (5 bases). V was pared by 7 bases and J by 3 bases, with 12 bases between. Germline V gene sequence: CDR1 SGHTA, CDR2 FQGTGA. The CDR3 has 13 amino acids. In DNA, the CDR3 is TGTGCCAGCAACTTTGACAGATACACTGAAGCTTTCTTT. Protein: CASNFDRYTEAFF.

This clonotype was found many times. This chain connects TRBV29-1 to TRBJ2-2; the match to TRBD2 covers 12 bases. V trimming: 0 bases; J trimming: 4 bases; junction bases outside the gene matches: 12. Germline values: CDR1 SQVTM, CDR2 ANQGSEA. The CDR3 contains 19 residues. The CDR3 sequence is CSVEDPGLAGSALTGELFF. The CDR3 DNA reads as TGCAGCGTTGAAGACCCGGGACTAGCGGGTTCCGCACTCACCGGGGAGCTGTTTTTT.

This clonotype was found many times. The chain combines TRBV7-6 with TRBJ1-1; D is perhaps TRBD1 (5 bases). V lost 2 bases, J lost 0 bases, and 10 bases lay in between. This CDR3 comprises 15 residues. Germline CDR1 SGHVS, CDR2 FNYEAQ. The CDR3 bases are TGTGCCAGCAGCTTAAATGGGGGATTGAACACTGAAGCTTTCTTT. Amino acid sequence: CASSLNGGLNTEAFF.

The chain recombines TRBV7-9 with TRBJ2-2; D uncertain. The CDR3 has 18 residues. Trimming cost V 4 bases and J 5 bases, with 23 bases left between them. In germline, CDR1 is SEHNR, CDR2 FQNEAQ (reference sequence). The CDR3 nucleotides are TGTGCCAGCAGCTCCACAAGGACCCGCTTTGGGTCTACCGGGGAGCTGTTTTTT. Amino acid sequence: CASSSTRTRFGSTGELFF.

Points on this clonotype: Its ends do not fully match the called genes, so a read error is possible. The chain combines TRBV5-3 with TRBJ1-4; D gene unclear. TRBV5-3 belongs to the ORF category, with a function that is uncertain. There are 14 residues in the CDR3. This CDR3 reads CASSLFDGSEKLFF. The CDR3 nucleotides read TGTGCCAGCAGCTTGTTCGACGGGAGTGAAAAACTGTTTTTT.

This clonotype was counted a few times. This may come from a read error, since a much larger clone is one base off. The rearrangement joins TRBV5-1 to TRBJ2-3; D ambiguous. In germline, CDR1 is SGHRS, CDR2 YFSETQ. V was trimmed by 4 bases and J by 1 base, leaving 16 bases between them. CDR3 length: 16 residues. CDR3 coding DNA: TGCGCCAGCAGCCTCAGGATCCAAGTCGGCACAGATACGCAGTATTTT. This codes for CASSLRIQVGTDTQYF.

With respect to this clonotype: This may be a read error, as it is one base from a much larger clone. The conserved phenylalanine or tryptophan is not found at the CDR3 terminus, so this likely reflects a read error. The chain carries TRBV6-2 or TRBV6-3 and TRBJ2-5; the D is unclear. Germline CDR1 reads MNHEY; CDR2 reads SVGEGT. The CDR3 runs to 12 residues. V shed 4 bases and J shed 1 base, with 4 bases lying between them. As DNA, the CDR3 is TGTGCCAGCAGTTGGGTCCAAGAGACCCAGTACTCC. The encoded protein is CASSWVQETQYS.

This clonotype turned up a few times. The chain couples TRBV11-2 to TRBJ2-7; TRBD2 aligns across 8 bases. With 5 bases clipped from V and 4 bases from J, the junction kept 13 bases outside the gene matches. This CDR3 spans 16 amino acids. Germline CDR1 SGHAT, CDR2 FQNNGV. The CDR3 reads CASSPASSGRGYEQYF. The DNA for the CDR3 is TGTGCCAGCAGCCCCGCGAGCAGCGGGAGAGGATACGAGCAGTACTTC.

With respect to this clonotype: This could be a read error, since a much larger clone is one nucleotide away. The chain combines TRBV11-2 with TRBJ2-3; 8 bases align to TRBD2. From germline, CDR1 is SGHAT and CDR2 FQNNGV. Germline trimming cut 4 bases from V and 5 bases from J; bases unmatched to any gene: 8. This CDR3 region has 15 residues. CDR3 amino acids: CASSYGRGGGDTQYF. The CDR3 bases are TGTGCCAGCAGCTATGGACGGGGGGGCGGAGATACGCAGTATTTT.

This clonotype was observed many times. J is TRBJ1-6 and V is TRBV20-1; D call uncertain. CDR3 length equals 15 residues. Germline CDR1 reads DFQATT; CDR2 reads SNEGSKA (reference sequence). V was clipped by 0 bases and J by 0 bases, with 6 bases between them. The CDR3 nucleotides read TGCAGTGCTAGAGAGAGGAGCTCCTATAATTCACCCCTCCACTTT. Translating gives CSARERSSYNSPLHF.